These 31 T cell receptor beta chains were sequenced from one sample in a study of T cell responses to AZD1222 COVID-19 vaccine. TCRdb's table, derived via immunoSEQ multiplex PCR, lists solely in-frame clones and lacks some. This sample carries under 130,000 clones, 90% to 95% of them seen once, and the ten largest clones take 45% to 55%. The sample consisted of peripheral blood, taken on day 0 of AZD1222 vaccination. These receptors all come from an adult in good health.

In this sample, this clone turned up a few times. The CDR3 coding sequence is TGTGCCAGTAGTATTGGGTCAGGGAATCAGCCCCAGCATTTT. Its protein product is CASSIGSGNQPQHF. The chain employs TRBV19 and TRBJ1-5, with D possibly TRBD1 on 5 matching bases. V shed 3 bases and J shed 4 bases, with 10 bases lying between them. The CDR3 extends over 14 amino acids. Germline CDR1 and CDR2: LNHDA and SQIVND (reference sequence).

The chain employs TRBV11-3 and TRBJ2-1; D is unresolved. Germline V gene lookup returns CDR1 SGHNT and CDR2 YENEEA. This CDR3 spans 12 amino acids. Trimming removed 1 base at V and 9 bases at J, with 7 bases between. The CDR3 bases are TGTGCCAGCAGCTTAGGGACCTCTGAGCAGTTCTTC. This encodes CASSLGTSEQFF. The whole variable domain, filled in from reference TRBV11-3 and TRBJ2-1, reads EAGVVQSPRYKIIEKKQPVAFWCNPISGHNTLYWYLQNLGQGPELLIRYENEEAVDDSQLPKDRFSAERLKGVDSTLKIQPAELGDSAVYLCASSLGTSEQFFGPGTRLTVL.

This clone was seen only once. The rearrangement links TRBV6-2 or TRBV6-3 to TRBJ2-5; 10 bases match TRBD2. This CDR3 is built from 17 residues. Germline CDR1 MNHEY, CDR2 SVGEGT. Unmatched junction bases numbered 14, after V lost 6 bases and J lost 4 bases. This CDR3 is CASSPRLAGERGETQYF. CDR3 nucleotides: TGTGCCAGCAGCCCTCGGCTAGCGGGAGAGAGAGGAGAGACCCAGTACTTC.

This chain connects TRBV10-3 to TRBJ2-5; D is uncertain. Deletions cut 0 bases from V and 7 bases from J, with 12 bases between. CDR1 and CDR2 from the germline V gene are ENHRY and SYGVKD. CDR3 length: 14 amino acids. CDR3 sequence reads: CAISESGSSGTQYF. CDR3 in DNA: TGTGCCATCAGTGAGTCTGGGTCATCCGGGACCCAGTACTTC.

This chain joins TRBV2 and TRBJ2-7, with 12 nucleotides matching TRBD2. Germline lookup yields CDR1 SNHLY and CDR2 FYNNEI. V shed 3 bases and J 2 bases; nucleotides not matched to a gene: 2. This CDR3 has 15 amino acids. CDR3 bases: TGTGCCAGCAGTGAGCGACTAGCGGGAGCCTACGAGCAGTACTTC. Its translation is CASSERLAGAYEQYF.

This clone has just a few counts. The genes are TRBV28 and TRBJ2-6, with TRBD1 matching over 12 bases. Looked up from germline, CDR1 is MDHEN and CDR2 is SYDVKM. V dropped 2 bases and J dropped 3; count of bases not matched to a gene: 5. The CDR3 is 18 residues long. The CDR3 loop reads CASSLEGQGAFGANVLTF. The CDR3 bases are TGTGCCAGCAGTTTAGAGGGACAGGGGGCTTTTGGGGCCAACGTCCTGACTTTC.

The V and J genes are TRBV19 and TRBJ1-3; D is unresolved. CDR1 and CDR2 from the germline V gene are LNHDA and SQIVND (reference sequence). Between the trimmed V and J ends, which lost 5 bases and 0 bases, there was a span of 8 bases. The CDR3 runs 14 residues. DNA of the CDR3: TGTGCCAGTAGTCCCGGTCTCTCTGGAAACACCATATATTTT. This sequence encodes CASSPGLSGNTIYF. Full variable domain (remainder filled in from reference TRBV19 and TRBJ1-3): DGGITQSPKYLFRKEGQNVTLSCEQNLNHDAMYWYRQDPGQGLRLIYYSQIVNDFQKGDIAEGYSVSREKKESFPLTVTSAQKNPTAFYLCASSPGLSGNTIYFGEGSWLTVV.

The gene calls are TRBV19 and TRBJ1-5, with D perhaps matching TRBD1 (6 bases). This CDR3 is 17 amino acids long. The ends were cut back, 6 bases at V and 0 bases at J, with 18 bases in the middle. CDR1 and CDR2 (germline): LNHDA, SQIVND (reference sequence). The CDR3: CASRRAGAEYSNQPQHF. The CDR3, as DNA: TGTGCCAGTAGAAGGGCAGGGGCCGAGTATAGCAATCAGCCCCAGCATTTT.

The chain has TRBV3-1 (or the pseudogene TRBV3-2) and TRBJ1-2; 8 nucleotides agree with TRBD1. Per the germline V gene, CDR1 is LGHDT and CDR2 is YNNKEL (reference sequence). CDR3 length equals 13 residues. V lost 7 bases, J lost 7 bases, and 8 bases stayed unmatched. CDR3 nucleotides: TGTGCCAGCACGCCCCAGGGGGCGATTGGCTACACCTTC. Translation: CASTPQGAIGYTF.

The V and J genes are TRBV7-7 and TRBJ2-1, with 7 positions matching TRBD2. This CDR3 is 15 amino acids long. The J segment lost 8 bases and the V segment lost 5 bases, leaving 12 bases of the junction unmatched. Germline-derived CDR1 and CDR2 are SSHAT and FNYEAQ (reference sequence). The CDR3 DNA reads as TGTGCCAGCAGCCTCCGGGGAGGGCTAGGGGATGAGCAGTTCTTC. Translation: CASSLRGGLGDEQFF.

CDR3 amino acids: CASSVAGAVEQYF. The CDR3, as DNA: TGTGCCAGCAGCGTAGCTGGGGCGGTTGAGCAGTACTTC. The chain recombines TRBV9 with TRBJ2-7, with D possibly matching TRBD1 (5 bases). The V gene's germline CDR1 is SGDLS and CDR2 YYNGEE. Trimming took off 0 bases at V and 7 bases at J, with 11 bases between the two ends. The CDR3 has 13 amino acids.

The V call is TRBV19, the J call TRBJ1-5, with TRBD1 matching 9 bases. V shed 5 bases and J 3 bases; nucleotides not matched to a gene: 5. The length of the CDR3 is 15 residues. The germline gives CDR1 LNHDA, CDR2 SQIVND (reference sequence). CDR3 loop: CASSRGQGVNQPQHF. The CDR3 nucleotides read TGTGCCAGTAGTCGGGGACAGGGTGTCAATCAGCCCCAGCATTTT.

The V gene is TRBV19, the J gene TRBJ2-3; no clear D gene. Trimming pared 2 bases from V and 2 bases from J, leaving 26 bases between. The germline V gene encodes CDR1 LNHDA and CDR2 SQIVND (reference sequence). The CDR3 runs 20 residues. The CDR3: CASSITIHLTGLVITDTQYF. CDR3 nucleotide sequence: TGTGCCAGTAGTATAACCATCCACCTTACTGGGTTGGTTATCACAGATACGCAGTATTTT.

This clone occurred once. This chain uses TRBV21-1 with TRBJ1-5; TRBD1 reflects the table's D call only, with no check against the DNA. TRBV21-1 is a listed pseudogene. This CDR3 has 15 residues. The CDR3 sequence is CASSKARARGQPQHF. The DNA for the CDR3 is TGTGCCAGCAGCAAAGCGAGGGCCAGGGGACAGCCCCAGCATTTT.

The rearrangement uses TRBV2 and TRBJ2-3, with D maybe TRBD2 (6 bases). The CDR3 loop spans 12 amino acids. The V end lost 8 bases, the J end lost 1 base, and 7 bases lay between the germline ends. Germline V CDR1 and CDR2: SNHLY, FYNNEI. The chain's CDR3 is CASERGTDTQYF. The CDR3 nucleotides read TGTGCCAGCGAGCGGGGCACAGATACGCAGTATTTT.

The chain carries TRBV10-3 and TRBJ2-2; D is perhaps TRBD2 (7 bases). V was cut by 9 bases and J by 3 bases, with 14 bases left in between. From germline, CDR1 is ENHRY and CDR2 SYGVKD. The CDR3 is 14 residues long. In DNA, the CDR3 is TGTGCCATTAGTAAGGGGGGGGACACCGGGGAGCTGTTTTTT. This sequence encodes CAISKGGDTGELFF.

In its sample, this clone was seen once. The chain couples TRBV5-4 to TRBJ2-5; no firm D call. The germline gives CDR1 SGHNT, CDR2 YYREEE (reference sequence). The CDR3 is 12 residues long. V was shortened by 4 bases and J by 3 bases, with 7 bases between the two germline ends. This CDR3 reads CASSAIEETQYF. In DNA form, the CDR3 reads TGTGCCAGCAGCGCAATCGAAGAGACCCAGTACTTC.

The V gene is TRBV11-1, the J gene TRBJ2-1; 7 nucleotides align to TRBD2. Germline V gene lookup returns CDR1 SGHAT and CDR2 FQDESV (reference sequence). V lost 1 base, J lost 9 bases, and 3 bases stayed unmatched. The CDR3 is 13 residues long. The CDR3 nucleotides read TGTGCCAGCAGCTTAGGCGGGAGCCTTGAGCAGTTCTTC. As protein: CASSLGGSLEQFF.

Details on this clone: One junction end does not reproduce the germline sequence, and a read error may be involved. The V and J genes are TRBV3-1 (or the pseudogene TRBV3-2) and TRBJ2-1; D remains ambiguous. CDR1 is LGHDT and CDR2 is YNNKEL in the germline V gene (reference sequence). The CDR3 loop spans 10 amino acids. The CDR3 DNA is TGTGCCAGCAGCCAAGAAGGCGTCCTCTTC. Its translation is CASSQEGVLF.

This clone was observed a handful of times. V gene TRBV19 combines with J gene TRBJ1-6; TRBD1 aligns across 7 bases. The CDR3 has 15 amino acids. After removal of 7 bases from V and 10 bases from J, the junction contained 13 bases not matched to a gene. Per germline, CDR1 LNHDA and CDR2 SQIVND (reference sequence). CDR3 amino acids: CASTTARDRDSPLHF. The CDR3, as DNA: TGTGCCAGTACCACAGCTCGAGACAGGGACTCACCCCTCCACTTT. Full variable domain (remainder filled in from reference TRBV19 and TRBJ1-6): DGGITQSPKYLFRKEGQNVTLSCEQNLNHDAMYWYRQDPGQGLRLIYYSQIVNDFQKGDIAEGYSVSREKKESFPLTVTSAQKNPTAFYLCASTTARDRDSPLHFGNGTRLTVT.

The chain employs TRBV6-5 and TRBJ2-2; D could derive from TRBD1 or TRBD2 (5 bases each). This CDR3 spans 14 amino acids. CDR1 and CDR2 from the germline V gene are MNHEY and SVGAGI. CDR3 in DNA: TGTGCGATCTCCGGGACGGTGAACACCGGGGAGCTGTTTTTT. Amino acids: CAISGTVNTGELFF.

The chain couples TRBV28 to TRBJ1-5; D is perhaps TRBD1 (5 bases). V lost 3 bases, J lost 6 bases, and 12 bases lay in between. From germline, CDR1 is MDHEN and CDR2 SYDVKM. The CDR3 extends over 14 amino acids. Here the CDR3 reads CASSFRRGAQPQHF. In DNA form, the CDR3 reads TGTGCCAGCAGTTTCCGACGCGGGGCTCAGCCCCAGCATTTT.

This clone came up a few times. The chain has TRBV5-1 and TRBJ2-7, with D hard to call. The CDR3 is 12 residues long. CDR1 and CDR2 (germline): SGHRS, YFSETQ. Trimming removed 3 bases from V and 0 bases from J, with 4 bases in between. The CDR3 region has the DNA TGCGCCAGCAGCTACGACTCCTACGAGCAGTACTTC. Its protein is CASSYDSYEQYF. Variable domain in full (rest from reference TRBV5-1 and TRBJ2-7): KAGVTQTPRYLIKTRGQQVTLSCSPISGHRSVSWYQQTPGQGLQFLFEYFSETQRNKGNFPGRFSGRQFSNSRSEMNVSTLELGDSALYLCASSYDSYEQYFGPGTRLTVT.

This clone is a singleton in its sample. This sequence joins TRBV3-1 (or the pseudogene TRBV3-2) and TRBJ1-5; D remains unclear. Deletions cut 2 bases from V and 7 bases from J, with 12 bases between. The germline gives CDR1 LGHDT, CDR2 YNNKEL (reference sequence). This CDR3 has 14 residues. CDR3 residues: CASSQSEGNQPQHF. The CDR3 coding sequence is TGTGCCAGCAGCCAATCAGAGGGTAACCAGCCCCAGCATTTT.

This sequence joins TRBV9 and TRBJ1-3; TRBD1 matches at 7 bases. The CDR3 totals 15 residues. Germline CDR1 reads SGDLS; CDR2 reads YYNGEE. V shed 0 bases, J shed 4 bases, and the junction held 4 bases outside the gene matches. This chain's CDR3 is CASSVEDRAGNTIYF. Here the CDR3 DNA reads TGTGCCAGCAGCGTAGAAGACAGGGCGGGAAACACCATATATTTT. The whole variable domain, remainder taken from reference TRBV9 and TRBJ1-3, is DSGVTQTPKHLITATGQRVTLRCSPRSGDLSVYWYQQSLDQGLQFLIQYYNGEERAKGNILERFSAQQFPDLHSELNLSSLELGDSALYFCASSVEDRAGNTIYFGEGSWLTVV.

This clone was detected once. The chain employs TRBV5-1 and TRBJ2-7, with TRBD1 matching 7 bases. J lost 2 bases, V lost 2 bases, and 4 bases had no gene match. This CDR3 has 14 amino acids. Germline values: CDR1 SGHRS, CDR2 YFSETQ. The CDR3: CASSLGQGAYEQYF. The CDR3 region has the DNA TGCGCCAGCAGCTTAGGGCAGGGGGCCTACGAGCAGTACTTC.

This chain uses TRBV27 with TRBJ2-1, with TRBD2 as a possible D gene (6 bases). The V gene's germline CDR1 is MNHEY and CDR2 SMNVEV (reference sequence). Trimming stripped 4 bases from V and 7 bases from J, with 14 bases between. This CDR3 comprises 14 residues. This chain's CDR3 is CASSSLGSGNEQFF. The CDR3 nucleotides read TGTGCCAGCAGTTCCCTCGGGAGCGGAAATGAGCAGTTCTTC.

The chain couples TRBV9 to TRBJ2-3; a possible D gene is TRBD2 (5 bases). V lost 0 bases and J 2 bases, leaving 13 bases between the germline ends. CDR3 size: 16 residues. CDR1 is SGDLS, CDR2 YYNGEE, per germline. For the CDR3, the DNA is TGTGCCAGCAGCGTAGCGGGGAAGCCACACACAGATACGCAGTATTTT. This gives the protein CASSVAGKPHTDTQYF.

V gene TRBV13 combines with J gene TRBJ2-7; D unclear. Looked up from germline, CDR1 is PRHDT and CDR2 is FYEKMQ (reference sequence). CDR3 length equals 12 residues. The V and J ends lost 5 bases and 1 base respectively, with 6 bases between them. CDR3 in DNA: TGTGCCAGCAGCCCGGGTTCCTACGAGCAGTACTTC. Translating it yields CASSPGSYEQYF.

The chain has TRBV5-6 and TRBJ1-6; a possible D gene is TRBD1 (5 bases). Trimming shortened V by 3 bases and J by 7 bases, and 11 bases separated the two germline ends. This CDR3 spans 14 amino acids. Germline CDR1 is SGHDT and CDR2 is YYEEEE. CDR3 amino acids: CASSWGSQNSPLHF. The CDR3 nucleotides read TGTGCCAGCAGCTGGGGCAGTCAGAATTCACCCCTCCACTTT.

The rearrangement uses TRBV7-9 and TRBJ1-5; no definite D call. This CDR3 has 14 residues. Germline CDR1 is SEHNR and CDR2 is FQNEAQ (reference sequence). V dropped 1 base and J dropped 4 bases, with 8 bases sitting between them. CDR3 DNA: TGTGCCAGCAGCTTAGTAGGGCTGAATCAGCCCCAGCATTTT. The encoded protein is CASSLVGLNQPQHF.